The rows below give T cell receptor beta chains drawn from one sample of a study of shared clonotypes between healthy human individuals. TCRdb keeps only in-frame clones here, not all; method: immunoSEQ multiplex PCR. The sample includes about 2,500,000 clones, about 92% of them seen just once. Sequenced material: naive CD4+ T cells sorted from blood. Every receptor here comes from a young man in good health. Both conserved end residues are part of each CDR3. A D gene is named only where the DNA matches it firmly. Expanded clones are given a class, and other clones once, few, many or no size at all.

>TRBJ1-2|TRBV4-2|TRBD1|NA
TGTGCCAGCAGCCAAGAGGGCGACAGGGGGCAATATGGCTACACCTTC
CASSQEGDRGQYGYTF
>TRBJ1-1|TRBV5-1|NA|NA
TGCGCCAGCAGCTTGGACGCGATGAACACTGAAGCTTTCTTT
CASSLDAMNTEAFF
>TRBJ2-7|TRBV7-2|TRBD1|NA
TGTGCCAGCAGCCTAGCCGACAGGGCTGTCTACGAGCAGTACTTC
CASSLADRAVYEQYF
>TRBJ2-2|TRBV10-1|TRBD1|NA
TGCGCCAGCAGTTGGGACACAGGGGGCGAGTGGGAGCTGTTTTTT
CASSWDTGGEWELFF
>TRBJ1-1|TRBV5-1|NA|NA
TGCGCCAGCAGCTTGGGGGCATTCATGAACACTGAAGCTTTCTTT
CASSLGAFMNTEAFF
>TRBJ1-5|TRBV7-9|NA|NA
TGTGCCAGCAGCTCGCTAGGCCAGCCCCAGCATTTT
CASSSLGQPQHF
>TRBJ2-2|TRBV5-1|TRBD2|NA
TGCGCCAGCAGCCCCCGGACTAGCCTCACCGGGGAGCTGTTTTTT
CASSPRTSLTGELFF
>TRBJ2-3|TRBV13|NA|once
TGTGCCAGCAGCTTAGGATCCACGGATACGCAGTATTTT
CASSLGSTDTQYF
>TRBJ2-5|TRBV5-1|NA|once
TGCGCCAGCAGCTTCGGAGGGGTCGATGAGACCCAGTACTTC
CASSFGGVDETQYF
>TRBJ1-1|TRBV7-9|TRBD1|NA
TGTGCCAGCATTAGACAGGGGGTAGGCTCTCATCTGAACACTGAAGCTTTCTTT
CASIRQGVGSHLNTEAFF
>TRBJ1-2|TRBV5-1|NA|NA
TGCGCCAGCAGCTTGTCCCTTGGGCGGTTTTATGGCTACACCTTC
CASSLSLGRFYGYTF
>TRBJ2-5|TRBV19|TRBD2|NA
TGTGCCAGTAGTATTAGGCGGACAGGGAATTACCTAGCGGGAGGGGGAGAGACCCAGTACTTC
CASSIRRTGNYLAGGGETQYF
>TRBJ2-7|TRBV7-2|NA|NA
TGTGCCAGCAGCTTAGACGGGACGAGCTCCTACGAGCAGTACTTC
CASSLDGTSSYEQYF
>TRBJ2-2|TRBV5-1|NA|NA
TGCGCCAGCAGCTTGTGGGGAGTGGGCACCGGGGAGCTGTTTTTT
CASSLWGVGTGELFF
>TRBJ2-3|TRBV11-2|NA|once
TGTGCCAGCACCTTGGACGGAGGGTGGGCAGATACGCAGTATTTT
CASTLDGGWADTQYF
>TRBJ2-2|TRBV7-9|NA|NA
TGTGCCAGCAGCTTAGGGGCAAACACCGGGGAGCTGTTTTTT
CASSLGANTGELFF
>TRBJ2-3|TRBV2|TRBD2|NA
TGTGCCAGCAGTGAAGAAAGCGGGGGGGCAGAAGATACGCAGTATTTT
CASSEESGGAEDTQYF
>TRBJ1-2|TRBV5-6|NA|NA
TGTGCCAGCAGGGGAGGTAGGTGGCATGGCTACACCTTC
CASRGGRWHGYTF
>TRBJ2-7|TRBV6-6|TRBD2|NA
TGTGCCAGCAGTCGGCTCCGGGAGGGCCACGAGCAGTACTTC
CASSRLREGHEQYF
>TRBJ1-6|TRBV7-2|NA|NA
TGTGCCAGCAGTTCTAATTCACCCCTCCACTTT
CASSSNSPLHF
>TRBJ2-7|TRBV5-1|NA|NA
TGCGCCAGCAGCCTCAACTCTATACCCTACGAGCAGTACTTC
CASSLNSIPYEQYF
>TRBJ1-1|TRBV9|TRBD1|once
TGTGCCAGCAGCGTAGTAGGAGGGGGCGCGTACACTGAAGCTTTCTTT
CASSVVGGGAYTEAFF
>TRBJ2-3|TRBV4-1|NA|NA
TGCGCCAGCAGCAAAGCAGTCACAGATACGCAGTATTTT
CASSKAVTDTQYF
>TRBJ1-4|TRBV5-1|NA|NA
TGCGCCAGCAGCCCACGGGACGATAATGAAAAACTGTTTTTT
CASSPRDDNEKLFF
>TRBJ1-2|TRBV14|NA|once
TGTGCCAGCAGCCCATCCCCCGGGGGGGTCTATGGCTACACCTTC
CASSPSPGGVYGYTF
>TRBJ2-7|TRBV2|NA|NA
TGTGCCAGCAGTGAAGGTCAGAACTCCTACGAGCAGTACTTC
CASSEGQNSYEQYF
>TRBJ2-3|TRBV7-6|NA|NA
TGTGCCAGCAGCCAGTTGCCGCCGCGGCCTAGCGGCACAGATACGCAGTATTTT
CASSQLPPRPSGTDTQYF
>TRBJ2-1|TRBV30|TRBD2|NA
TGTGCCTGGACACTAGCGGGAGGACGCAATGAGCAGTTCTTC
CAWTLAGGRNEQFF
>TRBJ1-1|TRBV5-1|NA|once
TGCGCCAGCAGCTTGGTTAGCGCTGAAGCTTTCTTT
CASSLVSAEAFF
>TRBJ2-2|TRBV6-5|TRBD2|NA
TGTGCCAGCAGTTACTCGATGACTAGCGAGACCGGGGAGCTGTTTTTT
CASSYSMTSETGELFF
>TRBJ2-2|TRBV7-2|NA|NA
TGTGCCAGCAGCTATTACCCCGCCGGGGAGCTGTTTTTT
CASSYYPAGELFF
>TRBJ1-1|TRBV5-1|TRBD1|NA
TGCGCCAGCAGCGGTGACAGGGTGGTTGCTGAAGCTTTCTTT
CASSGDRVVAEAFF
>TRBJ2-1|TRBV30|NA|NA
TGTGCCTGGACGAGCGGGCCCTACAATGAGCAGTTCTTC
CAWTSGPYNEQFF
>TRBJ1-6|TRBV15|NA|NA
TGTGCCACCAGCAGCGACCTCGTCATTAATTCACCCCTCCACTTT
CATSSDLVINSPLHF